The text below deals with one TCR beta chain. Its recognized antigen is unknown. The sample holds no much larger clone one base away, and base qualities are not on file. This sample was taken from a study of OX40 agonist ivuxolimab in advanced cancers. At the level of the whole study: Ivuxolimab was an agonistic, fully human IgG2 monoclonal antibody directed against OX40 (CD134), a costimulatory receptor. Patients were allowed to have had prior anti-PD-1, anti-PD-L1 or anti-CTLA-4 therapy, and 40% to 45% of the dose-escalation patients had been treated with checkpoint inhibitors. Intravenous ivuxolimab was administered to patients every 2 weeks at six dose levels: 0.01, 0.1, 0.3, 1.5, 3 and 10 mg/kg. The dose-escalation cohort was almost 85% male with a mean age of about 58 years, ranging from about 23 to 85. Among the roughly 50 dose-escalation patients, some 19 had hepatocellular carcinoma, roughly 15 melanoma, 9 renal cell carcinoma and 9 head and neck cancer. The purpose of peripheral TCRbeta sequencing was to test whether ivuxolimab changed TCR sequence diversity and led to clonal T-cell expansion. Partial responses were achieved by three dose-escalation patients, of whom one had hepatocellular carcinoma and two had cutaneous melanoma. The paper reports the monotherapy dose-escalation portion (N ≈ 50 patients) of the phase I ivuxolimab trial.

The trial excluded patients who had a history of autoimmune disease or were on systemic immunosuppression. Peripheral blood for TCR sequencing was collected from all dose cohorts at baseline, on cycle 4 day 1, and on cycle 7 day 1. The samples were taken from a phase I, first-in-human, multicenter, open-label dose-escalation trial of ivuxolimab. The trial enrolled adults with locally advanced or metastatic head and neck squamous cell, hepatocellular, melanoma or renal cell carcinoma. Before TCR sequencing, CD4+ and CD8+ T cells were separately sorted from peripheral blood. On the study overall, not on this receptor specifically: Clonal expansion of both CD4+ and CD8+ blood T cells was observed from baseline to week 6 at doses 0.1 to 3.0 mg/kg. Low levels of normalized T-cell clonal expansion were also seen in some patients who did not respond. Antigen specificity was not determined for the clonally expanded peripheral T cells. After ivuxolimab, more expanded clones were found on average in CD8+ T cells than in CD4+ T cells. In the 0.1-3.0 mg/kg groups, partial responders had among the lowest normalized peripheral clonal expansion, particularly in CD8+ T cells.

The germline V gene provides CDR1 SGHNT and CDR2 YENEEA. Cut back by 5 bases and 5 bases, the V and J ends lie 15 bases apart. Including cysteine and phenylalanine, the CDR3 has 14 amino acids. The retained sequence is limited to the CDR3, 42 bases, with the frame set at the first base. Genomic DNA was extracted from sorted cells for sequencing of the TCRbeta CDR3 region. The immunoSEQ Assay was used for sequencing of TCRbeta CDR3 regions. TCRdb obtained this table from immuneACCESS and retained in-frame rearrangements with V and J assigned. These tables miss some clones; where compared with another copy, unresolved V genes account for less than half of the shortfall, and the remainder is unexplained. In this sample the table shows approximately 42,000 clones, 80% to 90% of which occur a single time. Of the sample, 2.6% falls within the top ten clones.

The sequencing here drew on CD4+ or CD8+ T cells sorted from blood, taken in a trial of the OX40 agonist ivuxolimab. This clonotype originated in an adult with an advanced solid tumor such as melanoma, head and neck, liver or kidney cancer. The chain joins TRBV11-3 to TRBJ2-5, with a weak D call of TRBD2 (5 bases match). Read as DNA, the sequence is TGTGCCAGCAGCGAACAAACTAGGAGGGAGACCCAGTACTTC. Its protein is CASSEQTRRETQYF.